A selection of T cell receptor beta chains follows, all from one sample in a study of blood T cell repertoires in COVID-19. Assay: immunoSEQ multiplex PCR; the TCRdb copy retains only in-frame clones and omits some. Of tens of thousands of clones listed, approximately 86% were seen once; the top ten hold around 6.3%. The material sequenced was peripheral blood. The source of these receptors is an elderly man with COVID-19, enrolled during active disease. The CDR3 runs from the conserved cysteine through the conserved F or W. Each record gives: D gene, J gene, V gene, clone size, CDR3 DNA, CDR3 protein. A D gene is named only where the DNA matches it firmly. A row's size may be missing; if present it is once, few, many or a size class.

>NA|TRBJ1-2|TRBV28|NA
TGTGCCAGCAGTCTCGAACAAAACTATGGCTACACCTTC
CASSLEQNYGYTF
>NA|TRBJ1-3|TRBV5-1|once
TGCGCCAGCAGCTTGGCAGCGGGGGGAAGAAACACCATATATTTT
CASSLAAGGRNTIYF
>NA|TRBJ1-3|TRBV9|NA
TGTGCCAGCAGCGTGGCAGGAGGAAACACCATATATTTT
CASSVAGGNTIYF
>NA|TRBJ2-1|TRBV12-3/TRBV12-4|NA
TGTGCCAGCAGTTTGCTTCTAGGTGAGCAGTTCTTC
CASSLLLGEQFF
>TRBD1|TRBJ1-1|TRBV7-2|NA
TGTGCCAGCAGCCTTCGAATTGGACAGGTTGAAGCTTTCTTT
CASSLRIGQVEAFF
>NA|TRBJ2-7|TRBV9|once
TGTGCCAGCAGCGTAGACCAGGGATACGAGCAGTACTTC
CASSVDQGYEQYF
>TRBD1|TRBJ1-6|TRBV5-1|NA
TGCGCCAGCAGCTCCCGGACAGGCGGTAATTCACCCCTCCACTTT
CASSSRTGGNSPLHF
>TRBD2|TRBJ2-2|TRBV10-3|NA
TGTGCCATCAGTGAGAGACTAGCGTTGAGCGGGGAGCTGTTTTTT
CAISERLALSGELFF
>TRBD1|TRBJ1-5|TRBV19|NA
TGTGCCAGTAGTAAGGGGGCGCGGGAAAGCAATCAGCCCCAGCATTTT
CASSKGARESNQPQHF
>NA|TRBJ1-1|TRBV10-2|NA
TGCGCCAGCAGACAGATGAACACTGAAGCTTTCTTT
CASRQMNTEAFF
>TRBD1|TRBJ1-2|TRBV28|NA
TGTGCCAGCAGTTTACGACAGGGGGTGATCTATGGCTACACCTTC
CASSLRQGVIYGYTF
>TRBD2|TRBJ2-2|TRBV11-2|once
TGTGCCAGCAGCTTAGCCAGCGGGGGTTTCGCCGGGGAGCTGTTTTTT
CASSLASGGFAGELFF
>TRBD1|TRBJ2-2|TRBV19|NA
TGTGCCAGTAGTATCCCTAGGGGGCAGGGAACCGGGGAGCTGTTTTTT
CASSIPRGQGTGELFF
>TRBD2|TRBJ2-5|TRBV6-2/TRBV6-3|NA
TGTGCCAGCAGTTACCGGACTAGCGGGGGGTTCCAAGAGACCCAGTACTTC
CASSYRTSGGFQETQYF
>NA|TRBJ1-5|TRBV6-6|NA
TGTGCCAGCAGTTACGACAGAAGCAATCAGCCCCAGCATTTT
CASSYDRSNQPQHF
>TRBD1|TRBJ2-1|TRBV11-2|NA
TGTGCCAGCAGCCTAACAGGGGGCGAGCAGTTCTTC
CASSLTGGEQFF
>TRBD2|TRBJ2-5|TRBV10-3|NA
TGTGCCATCGCTCCGGGACTAGCCGGATTGGAGACCCAGTACTTC
CAIAPGLAGLETQYF
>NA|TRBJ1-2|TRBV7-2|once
TGTGCCAGCAGCTTTGGGGGGGTTGGTGGCTACACCTTC
CASSFGGVGGYTF
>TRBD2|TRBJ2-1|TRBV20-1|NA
TGCAGTGCTAGTGCGGTAGCGGGGGCCTTTTCTAACAATGAGCAGTTCTTC
CSASAVAGAFSNNEQFF
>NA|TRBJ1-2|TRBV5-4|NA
TGTGCCAGCAGCTTTTTTGACCGACTGAACTATGGCTACACCTTC
CASSFFDRLNYGYTF
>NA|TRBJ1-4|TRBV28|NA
TGTGCCAGCAGCCTGCCCGAGGCGCCTAATGAAAAACTGTTTTTT
CASSLPEAPNEKLFF
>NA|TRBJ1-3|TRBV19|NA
TGTGCCAGTAGCCCCTGGGTGGGCCGCTCTGGAAACACCATATATTTT
CASSPWVGRSGNTIYF
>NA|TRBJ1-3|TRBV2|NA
TGTGCCAGCAGTGAACCCAGGTCTGGAAACACCATATATTTT
CASSEPRSGNTIYF
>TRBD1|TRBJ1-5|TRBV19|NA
TGTGCCAGTAGTATTACAGGGGACAATCAGCCCCAGCATTTT
CASSITGDNQPQHF
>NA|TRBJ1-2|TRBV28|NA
TGTGCCAGCAGCATTACAGGGAATGGCTACACCTTC
CASSITGNGYTF